Detailed here is one T cell receptor beta chain. Its matching antigen is unknown. TCRdb fed the 5' RACE reads into MiXCR, producing one record per CDR3 protein. The table has 390,000 or so distinct CDR3 sequences, about a fifth seen once. The sample is drawn from a study of CD8 T cells in ankylosing spondylitis. Study outcomes and limitations: Disease-linked clones bore a CD8+ phenotype, appearing relatively rarely in peripheral blood. Blood of patients with ankylosing spondylitis appeared to be characterized by a TCR beta motif of eight highly homologous variants. Disease-associated clones were reportedly significantly overrepresented in matched ankylosing spondylitis synovial fluid.

This CDR3 has 14 amino acids. Germline lookup yields CDR1 SGHTA and CDR2 FQGTGA. With 6 bases clipped from V and 8 bases from J, the junction kept 7 bases outside the gene matches. This TCR derives from a male donor with ankylosing spondylitis. Specimen: blood, either unsorted or a sorted T cell fraction (not recorded which). The V gene is TRBV7-3, the J gene TRBJ2-1; 10 bases align to TRBD2. Written as DNA, the CDR3 is TGTGCCAGCAGTACCGGACTAGCGGAGGATGAGCAGTTCTTC. Protein: CASSTGLAEDEQFF.